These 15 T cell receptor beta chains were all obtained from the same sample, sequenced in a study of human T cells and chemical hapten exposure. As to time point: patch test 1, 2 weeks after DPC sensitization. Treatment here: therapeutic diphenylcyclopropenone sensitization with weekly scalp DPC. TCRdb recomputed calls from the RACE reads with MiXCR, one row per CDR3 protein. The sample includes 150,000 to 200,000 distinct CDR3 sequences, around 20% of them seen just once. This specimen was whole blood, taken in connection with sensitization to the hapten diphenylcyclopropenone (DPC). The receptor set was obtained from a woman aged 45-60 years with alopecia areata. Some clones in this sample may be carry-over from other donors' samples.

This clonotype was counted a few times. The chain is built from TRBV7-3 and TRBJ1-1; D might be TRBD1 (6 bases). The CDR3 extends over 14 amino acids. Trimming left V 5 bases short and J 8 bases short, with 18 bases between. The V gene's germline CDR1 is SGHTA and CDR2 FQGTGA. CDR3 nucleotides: TGTGCCAGCAGCCCCTTGGGGGGAGGGGGGGAAGCTTTCTTT. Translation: CASSPLGGGGEAFF.

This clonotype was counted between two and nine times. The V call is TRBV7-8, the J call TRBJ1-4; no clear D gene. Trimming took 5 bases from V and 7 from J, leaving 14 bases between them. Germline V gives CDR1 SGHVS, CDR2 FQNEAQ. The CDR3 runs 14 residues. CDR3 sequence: CASSRGRLGEKLFF. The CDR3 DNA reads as TGTGCCAGCAGCCGGGGTAGACTTGGTGAAAAACTGTTTTTT.

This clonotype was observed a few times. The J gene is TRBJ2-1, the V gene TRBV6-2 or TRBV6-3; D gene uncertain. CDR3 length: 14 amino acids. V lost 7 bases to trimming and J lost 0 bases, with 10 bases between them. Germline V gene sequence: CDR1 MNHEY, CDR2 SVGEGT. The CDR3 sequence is CASKAAISYNEQFF. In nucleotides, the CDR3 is TGTGCCAGCAAGGCGGCTATCTCCTACAATGAGCAGTTCTTC.

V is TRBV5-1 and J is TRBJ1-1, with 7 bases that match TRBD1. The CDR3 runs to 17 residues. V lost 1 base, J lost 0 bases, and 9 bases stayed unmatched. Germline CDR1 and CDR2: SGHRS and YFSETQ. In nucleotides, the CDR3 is TGCGCCAGCAGCTTGATATTCCCGGGACAGATGAACACTGAAGCTTTCTTT. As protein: CASSLIFPGQMNTEAFF.

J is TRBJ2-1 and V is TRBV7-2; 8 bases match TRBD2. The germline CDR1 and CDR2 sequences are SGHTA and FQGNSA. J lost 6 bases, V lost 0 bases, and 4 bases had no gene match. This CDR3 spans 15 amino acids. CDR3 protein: CASSLASGIINEQFF. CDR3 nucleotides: TGTGCCAGCAGCTTAGCTAGCGGGATTATCAATGAGCAGTTCTTC.

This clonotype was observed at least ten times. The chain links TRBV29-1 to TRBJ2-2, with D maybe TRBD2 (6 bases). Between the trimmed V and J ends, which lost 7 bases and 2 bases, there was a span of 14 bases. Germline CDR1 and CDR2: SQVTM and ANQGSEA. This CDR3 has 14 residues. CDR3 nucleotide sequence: TGCAGCGCGAGGGGAGGAATTAACACCGGGGAGCTGTTTTTT. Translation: CSARGGINTGELFF.

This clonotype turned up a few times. The CDR3 DNA is TGTGCCAGCAGCTGGGGGCAAGAGACCCAGTACTTC. It is translated as CASSWGQETQYF. This chain uses TRBV7-2 with TRBJ2-5, with D tentatively TRBD1 or TRBD2 (5 bases each). V lost 4 bases to trimming and J lost 2 bases, with 5 bases between them. This CDR3 region has 12 residues. Germline V CDR1 and CDR2: SGHTA, FQGNSA.

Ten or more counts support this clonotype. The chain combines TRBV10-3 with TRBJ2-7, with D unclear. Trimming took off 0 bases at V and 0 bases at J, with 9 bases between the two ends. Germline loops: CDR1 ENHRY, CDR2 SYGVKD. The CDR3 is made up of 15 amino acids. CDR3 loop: CAISESKQHSYEQYF. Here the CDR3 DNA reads TGTGCCATCAGTGAGTCGAAACAGCACTCCTACGAGCAGTACTTC.

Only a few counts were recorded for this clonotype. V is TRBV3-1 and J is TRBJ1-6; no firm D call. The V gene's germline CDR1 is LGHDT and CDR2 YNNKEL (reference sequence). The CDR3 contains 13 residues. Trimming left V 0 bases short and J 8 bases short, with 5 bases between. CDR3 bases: TGTGCCAGCAGCCAAGATCTTCATTCACCCCTCCACTTT. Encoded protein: CASSQDLHSPLHF. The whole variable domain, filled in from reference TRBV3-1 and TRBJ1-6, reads DTAVSQTPKYLVTQMGNDKSIKCEQNLGHDTMYWYKQDSKKFLKIMFSYNNKELIINETVPNRFSPKSPDKAHLNLHINSLELGDSAVYFCASSQDLHSPLHFGNGTRLTVT.

The CDR3 here is CASSHPSTGGYEQYF. As DNA, the CDR3 is TGTGCCAGCAGTCACCCGTCGACAGGGGGCTACGAGCAGTACTTC. The chain links TRBV27 to TRBJ2-7; 9 bases match TRBD1. The length of the CDR3 is 15 residues. CDR1 and CDR2 (germline): MNHEY, SMNVEV (reference sequence). The V gene end was trimmed by 5 bases and the J gene end by 3 bases; junction bases not matched to a gene: 8.

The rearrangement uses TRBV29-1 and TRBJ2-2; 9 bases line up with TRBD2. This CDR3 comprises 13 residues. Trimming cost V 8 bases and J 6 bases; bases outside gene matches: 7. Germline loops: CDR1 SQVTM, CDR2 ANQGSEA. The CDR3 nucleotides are TGCAGCACCTCAGCGGGAGGCCCCGGGGAGCTGTTTTTT. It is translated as CSTSAGGPGELFF.

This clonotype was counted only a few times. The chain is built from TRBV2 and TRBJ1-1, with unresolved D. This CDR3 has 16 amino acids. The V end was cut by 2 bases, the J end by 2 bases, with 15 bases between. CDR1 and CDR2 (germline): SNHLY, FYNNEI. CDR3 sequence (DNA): TGTGCCAGCAGTGAACGGGGAGGTGCTGGTAACACTGAAGCTTTCTTT. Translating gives CASSERGGAGNTEAFF.

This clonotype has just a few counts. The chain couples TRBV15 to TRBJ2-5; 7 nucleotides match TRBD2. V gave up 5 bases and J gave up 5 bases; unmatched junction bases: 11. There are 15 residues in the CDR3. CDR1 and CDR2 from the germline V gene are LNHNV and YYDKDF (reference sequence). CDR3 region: CATSGPRTSLETQYF. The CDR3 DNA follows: TGTGCCACCAGCGGACCTAGGACTAGTCTCGAGACCCAGTACTTC. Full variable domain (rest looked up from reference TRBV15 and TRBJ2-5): DAMVIQNPRYQVTQFGKPVTLSCSQTLNHNVMYWYQQKSSQAPKLLFHYYDKDFNNEADTPDNFQSRRPNTSFCFLDIRSPGLGDTAMYLCATSGPRTSLETQYFGPGTRLLVL.

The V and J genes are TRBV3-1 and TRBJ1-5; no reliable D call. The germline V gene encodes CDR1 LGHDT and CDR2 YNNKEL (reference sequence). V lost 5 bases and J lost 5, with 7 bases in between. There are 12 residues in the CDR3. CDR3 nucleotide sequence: TGTGCCAGCAGCTTAAGGGATCAGCCCCAGCATTTT. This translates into CASSLRDQPQHF.

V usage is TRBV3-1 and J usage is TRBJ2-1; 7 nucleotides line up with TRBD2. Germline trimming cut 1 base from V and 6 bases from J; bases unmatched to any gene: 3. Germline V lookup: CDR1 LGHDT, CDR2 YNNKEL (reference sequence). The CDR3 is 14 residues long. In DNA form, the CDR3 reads TGTGCCAGCAGCCAAGCTTCTAGCGGCAATGAGCAGTTCTTC. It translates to CASSQASSGNEQFF.